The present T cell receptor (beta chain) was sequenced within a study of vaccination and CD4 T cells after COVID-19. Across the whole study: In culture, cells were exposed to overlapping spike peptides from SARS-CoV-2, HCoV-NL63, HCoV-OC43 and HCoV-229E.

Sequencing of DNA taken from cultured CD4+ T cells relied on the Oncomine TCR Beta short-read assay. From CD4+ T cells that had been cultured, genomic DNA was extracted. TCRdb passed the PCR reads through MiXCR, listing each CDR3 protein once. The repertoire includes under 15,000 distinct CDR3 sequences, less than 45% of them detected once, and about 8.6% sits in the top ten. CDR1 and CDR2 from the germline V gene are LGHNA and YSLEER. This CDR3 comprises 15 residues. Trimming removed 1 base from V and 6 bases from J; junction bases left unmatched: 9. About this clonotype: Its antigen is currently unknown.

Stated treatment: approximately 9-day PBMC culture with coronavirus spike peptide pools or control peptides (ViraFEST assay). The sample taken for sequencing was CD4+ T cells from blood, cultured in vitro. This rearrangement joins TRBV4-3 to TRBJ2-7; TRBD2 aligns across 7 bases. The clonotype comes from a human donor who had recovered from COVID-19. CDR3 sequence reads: CASSQGGGGEFEQYF. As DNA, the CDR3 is TGCGCCAGCAGCCAAGGGGGGGGAGGCGAATTCGAGCAGTACTTC.